Listed below are T cell receptor beta chains from one sample, sequenced in a study of shared clonotypes between healthy human individuals. TCRdb keeps only in-frame clones here, not all; method: immunoSEQ multiplex PCR. The sample lists about 2.4 million clones, roughly 93% occurring once. The sample taken for sequencing was naive CD4+ T cells from PBMCs. These receptor sequences come from a man in his late teens or twenties in good health. Some clones in this sample may be carry-over from other donors' samples. Both conserved end residues are part of each CDR3. The D gene is left open where the match is weak. Not all rows give a size; the values are once, few, many and, for expanded clones, a class.

j_call: TRBJ1-5; d_call: TRBD1; v_call: TRBV28; clone_size: .; cdr3_aa: CASSGRTGALGAAQHF; cdr3_nt: TGTGCCAGCAGCGGCCGGACAGGGGCTCTTGGTGCGGCCCAGCATTTT
j_call: TRBJ2-7; d_call: .; v_call: TRBV5-1; clone_size: .; cdr3_aa: CASSWAGTAESEQYF; cdr3_nt: TGCGCCAGCAGCTGGGCCGGGACCGCGGAATCCGAGCAGTACTTC
j_call: TRBJ2-1; d_call: TRBD2; v_call: TRBV28; clone_size: .; cdr3_aa: CASSLGVSGGPDEQFF; cdr3_nt: TGTGCCAGCAGTTTAGGGGTCTCGGGAGGGCCAGATGAGCAGTTCTTC
j_call: TRBJ2-2; d_call: .; v_call: TRBV6-1; clone_size: .; cdr3_aa: CASSVPYTGELFF; cdr3_nt: TGTGCCAGCAGTGTACCATACACCGGGGAGCTGTTTTTT
j_call: TRBJ1-1; d_call: .; v_call: TRBV28; clone_size: .; cdr3_aa: CASSGYENTEAFF; cdr3_nt: TGTGCCAGCTCGGGTTATGAGAACACTGAAGCTTTCTTT
j_call: TRBJ2-5; d_call: TRBD2; v_call: TRBV7-2; clone_size: .; cdr3_aa: CASSFGGISETQYF; cdr3_nt: TGTGCCAGCAGCTTCGGGGGGATCTCAGAGACCCAGTACTTC
j_call: TRBJ1-2; d_call: .; v_call: TRBV28; clone_size: .; cdr3_aa: CASAKDGPGGYTF; cdr3_nt: TGTGCCAGCGCCAAGGACGGCCCGGGTGGCTACACCTTC
j_call: TRBJ2-1; d_call: TRBD2; v_call: TRBV7-6; clone_size: .; cdr3_aa: CASSHTSGSYNEQFF; cdr3_nt: TGTGCCAGCAGCCATACTAGCGGCTCCTACAATGAGCAGTTCTTC
j_call: TRBJ2-1; d_call: TRBD2; v_call: TRBV7-3; clone_size: .; cdr3_aa: CASSLGVAGGTYNEQFF; cdr3_nt: TGTGCCAGCAGCTTAGGGGTAGCGGGAGGTACCTACAATGAGCAGTTCTTC
j_call: TRBJ1-2; d_call: TRBD1; v_call: TRBV28; clone_size: .; cdr3_aa: CASTETGEANYGYTF; cdr3_nt: TGTGCCAGCACAGAGACAGGGGAAGCTAACTATGGCTACACCTTC
j_call: TRBJ2-1; d_call: TRBD1; v_call: TRBV11-1; clone_size: .; cdr3_aa: CASSFGTGTGYNEQFF; cdr3_nt: TGTGCCAGCAGCTTTGGGACCGGGACAGGCTACAATGAGCAGTTCTTC
j_call: TRBJ1-4; d_call: .; v_call: TRBV7-2; clone_size: once; cdr3_aa: CASSLVWGADEKLFF; cdr3_nt: TGTGCCAGCAGCTTAGTCTGGGGCGCGGACGAAAAACTGTTTTTT
j_call: TRBJ2-7; d_call: .; v_call: TRBV28; clone_size: .; cdr3_aa: CASSLPDGEQYF; cdr3_nt: TGTGCCAGCAGTTTACCGGACGGTGAGCAGTACTTC
j_call: TRBJ1-5; d_call: .; v_call: TRBV15; clone_size: .; cdr3_aa: CATSSFRTEGQPQHF; cdr3_nt: TGTGCCACCAGCAGCTTTCGGACAGAGGGTCAGCCCCAGCATTTT
j_call: TRBJ1-1; d_call: TRBD1; v_call: TRBV9; clone_size: few; cdr3_aa: CASSVGDRVSKAAFF; cdr3_nt: TGTGCCAGCAGCGTAGGGGACAGGGTATCGAAGGCGGCTTTCTTT
j_call: TRBJ2-2; d_call: .; v_call: TRBV29-1; clone_size: .; cdr3_aa: CSVGTDGGELFF; cdr3_nt: TGCAGCGTTGGCACAGACGGTGGGGAGCTGTTTTTT
j_call: TRBJ2-1; d_call: .; v_call: TRBV7-2; clone_size: .; cdr3_aa: CASSPTRDSYNEQFF; cdr3_nt: TGTGCCAGCAGCCCTACGCGGGACTCCTACAATGAGCAGTTCTTC
j_call: TRBJ2-7; d_call: TRBD1; v_call: TRBV6-5; clone_size: .; cdr3_aa: CASRRQGPFSYEQYF; cdr3_nt: TGTGCCAGCAGGCGACAGGGCCCCTTCTCCTACGAGCAGTACTTC
j_call: TRBJ1-4; d_call: TRBD1; v_call: TRBV19; clone_size: .; cdr3_aa: CASSLDRGREKLFF; cdr3_nt: TGTGCCAGTAGTCTTGATAGGGGGCGAGAAAAACTGTTTTTT
j_call: TRBJ2-2; d_call: .; v_call: TRBV14; clone_size: .; cdr3_aa: CASSRSLQGFGNGELFF; cdr3_nt: TGTGCCAGCAGCCGATCCTTACAGGGATTCGGTAACGGGGAGCTGTTTTTT
j_call: TRBJ2-1; d_call: .; v_call: TRBV5-1; clone_size: .; cdr3_aa: CASAGNSYNEQFF; cdr3_nt: TGCGCCAGCGCTGGGAACTCCTACAATGAGCAGTTCTTC